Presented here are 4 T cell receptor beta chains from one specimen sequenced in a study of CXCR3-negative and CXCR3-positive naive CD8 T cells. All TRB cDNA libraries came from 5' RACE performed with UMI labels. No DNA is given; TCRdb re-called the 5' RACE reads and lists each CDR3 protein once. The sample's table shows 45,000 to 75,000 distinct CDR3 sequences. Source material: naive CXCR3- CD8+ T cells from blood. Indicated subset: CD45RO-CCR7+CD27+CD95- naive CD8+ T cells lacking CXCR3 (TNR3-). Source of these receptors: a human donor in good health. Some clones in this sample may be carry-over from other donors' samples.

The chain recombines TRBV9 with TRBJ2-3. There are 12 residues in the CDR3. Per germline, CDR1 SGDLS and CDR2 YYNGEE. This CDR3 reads CASSPAADTQYF.

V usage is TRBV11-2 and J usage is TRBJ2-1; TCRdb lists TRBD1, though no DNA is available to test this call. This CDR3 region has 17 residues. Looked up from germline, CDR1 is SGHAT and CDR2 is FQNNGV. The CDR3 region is CASNSPPGQATYNEQFF.

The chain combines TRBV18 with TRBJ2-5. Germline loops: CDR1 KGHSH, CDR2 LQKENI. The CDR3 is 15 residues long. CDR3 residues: CASSPPNRLSETQYF. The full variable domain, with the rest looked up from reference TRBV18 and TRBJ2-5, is NAGVMQNPRHLVRRRGQEARLRCSPMKGHSHVYWYRQLPEEGLKFMVYLQKENIIDESGMPKERFSAEFPKEGPSILRIQQVVRGDSAAYFCASSPPNRLSETQYFGPGTRLLVL.

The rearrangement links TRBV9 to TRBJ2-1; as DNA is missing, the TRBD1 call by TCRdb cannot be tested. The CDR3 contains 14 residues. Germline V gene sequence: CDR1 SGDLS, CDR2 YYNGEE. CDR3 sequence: CASSTGGDYNEQFF. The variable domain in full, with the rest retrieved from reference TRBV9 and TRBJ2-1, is DSGVTQTPKHLITATGQRVTLRCSPRSGDLSVYWYQQSLDQGLQFLIQYYNGEERAKGNILERFSAQQFPDLHSELNLSSLELGDSALYFCASSTGGDYNEQFFGPGTRLTVL.